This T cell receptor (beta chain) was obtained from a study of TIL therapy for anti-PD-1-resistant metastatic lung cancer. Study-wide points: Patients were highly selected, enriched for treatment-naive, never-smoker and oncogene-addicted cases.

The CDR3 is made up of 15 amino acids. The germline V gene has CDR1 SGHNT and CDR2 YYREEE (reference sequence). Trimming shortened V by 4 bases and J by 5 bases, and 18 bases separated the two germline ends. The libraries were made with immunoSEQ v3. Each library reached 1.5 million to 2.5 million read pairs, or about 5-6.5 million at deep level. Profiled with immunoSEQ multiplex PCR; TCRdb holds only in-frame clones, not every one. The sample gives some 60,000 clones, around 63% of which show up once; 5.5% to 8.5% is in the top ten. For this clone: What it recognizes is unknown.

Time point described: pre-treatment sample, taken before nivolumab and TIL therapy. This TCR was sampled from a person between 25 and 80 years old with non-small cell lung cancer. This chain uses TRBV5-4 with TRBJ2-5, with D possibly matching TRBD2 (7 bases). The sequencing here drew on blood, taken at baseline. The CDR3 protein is CASSTRDTGRETQYF. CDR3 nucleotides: TGTGCCAGCAGCACCCGGGACACCGGGAGGGAGACCCAGTACTTC.